A single sample is the source of the 30 T cell receptor beta chains below, sequenced in a study of blood T cell repertoires in COVID-19. This table comes from immunoSEQ multiplex PCR, and its TCRdb copy is limited to in-frame clones, with some not included. The repertoire has 300,000 to 350,000 clones, nearly 90% of them found once; the top ten carry 3.5% to 4.5%. What was sequenced was PBMCs or T cells enriched from blood (not recorded which). The source is a woman aged 18-35 years with acute COVID-19.

This clone was seen more than once but under ten times. The V and J genes are TRBV7-3 and TRBJ2-7; TRBD2 matches at 13 bases. The germline CDR1 and CDR2 sequences are SGHTA and FQGTGA. V shed 5 bases and J 3 bases; nucleotides not matched to a gene: 4. CDR3 size: 15 residues. The CDR3: CASSRTSGGFYEQYF. The CDR3 nucleotides read TGTGCCAGCAGCAGGACTAGCGGGGGTTTCTACGAGCAGTACTTC.

This chain uses TRBV6-2 or TRBV6-3 with TRBJ2-7, with 10 bases fitting TRBD2. This CDR3 region has 14 residues. V lost 6 bases to trimming and J lost 3 bases; unmatched junction nucleotides: 5. Germline V gene lookup returns CDR1 MNHEY and CDR2 SVGEGT. CDR3 nucleotide sequence: TGTGCCAGCAGCTCCGGGACTAGCGACTACGAGCAGTACTTC. Translation gives CASSSGTSDYEQYF.

The V gene is TRBV5-8, the J gene TRBJ1-6, with 9 bases fitting TRBD1. The CDR3 is 15 residues long. Unmatched junction bases numbered 2, after V lost 3 bases and J lost 4 bases. The V gene's germline CDR1 is SGHTS and CDR2 YDEGEE. CDR3 in amino acids: CASSSGQGYNSPLHF. CDR3 sequence (DNA): TGTGCCAGCAGCTCGGGACAGGGATATAATTCACCCCTCCACTTT.

This clone appeared a few times. The genes are TRBV29-1 and TRBJ2-3; the match to TRBD2 covers 11 bases. CDR3 length equals 15 residues. The germline gives CDR1 SQVTM, CDR2 ANQGSEA. With V trimmed by 6 bases and J by 4 bases, 9 bases remained unmatched. The CDR3 region has the DNA TGCAGCGTGGCTAAAATAGCGGGAGGGGCAGATACGCAGTATTTT. Translated, it gives CSVAKIAGGADTQYF.

This chain joins TRBV15 and TRBJ1-2; TRBD1 agrees at 8 bases. The J segment lost 4 bases and the V segment lost 5 bases, leaving 9 bases of the junction unmatched. There are 15 residues in the CDR3. Germline V gene sequence: CDR1 LNHNV, CDR2 YYDKDF (reference sequence). Here the CDR3 DNA reads TGTGCCACCAGCGGGGACAGGCGAAACTTCTATGGCTACACCTTC. It is translated as CATSGDRRNFYGYTF.

The CDR3 sequence: CASSPLAAKETQYF. For the CDR3, the DNA is TGCGCCAGCAGCCCTCTAGCGGCAAAGGAGACCCAGTACTTC. The rearrangement links TRBV5-1 to TRBJ2-5; TRBD2 agrees at 7 bases. This CDR3 spans 14 amino acids. Trimming at V came to 4 bases and at J to 5 bases, leaving 8 bases not matched to a gene. Germline V gene lookup returns CDR1 SGHRS and CDR2 YFSETQ.

The rearrangement links TRBV28 to TRBJ1-5, with D unclear. CDR1 is MDHEN, CDR2 SYDVKM, per germline. The length of the CDR3 is 14 residues. Trimming removed 6 bases from V and 3 bases from J, with 12 bases in between. The CDR3 DNA reads TGTGCCAGCAGGGCATTTACCTCCAATCAGCCCCAGCATTTT. Its protein product is CASRAFTSNQPQHF.

The chain is built from TRBV23-1 and TRBJ2-2; no definite D call. TRBV23-1 is labeled an ORF, and its function is uncertain. The CDR3 runs 15 residues. Trimming shortened V by 4 bases and J by 0 bases, and 9 bases separated the two germline ends. The CDR3: CASSPRASNTGELFF. In nucleotides, the CDR3 is TGCGCCAGCAGTCCCCGCGCGTCGAACACCGGGGAGCTGTTTTTT.

This clone was detected a few times. This chain joins TRBV5-6 and TRBJ1-3, with D unresolved. The germline V and J ends were trimmed by 2 bases and 4 bases, with 4 bases remaining between them. The CDR3 spans 12 residues. Germline assignment: CDR1 SGHDT and CDR2 YYEEEE. The CDR3, as DNA: TGTGCCAGCAGCTTTGGCGGAAACACCATATATTTT. Its translation: CASSFGGNTIYF.

The V and J genes are TRBV6-5 and TRBJ1-4, with D possibly being TRBD1 (5 bases). The V and J ends lost 8 bases and 6 bases respectively, with 13 bases between them. Germline V gives CDR1 MNHEY, CDR2 SVGAGI. CDR3 length: 13 amino acids. CDR3 region: CASGSGRDEKLFF. The DNA of the CDR3 is TGTGCCAGCGGCTCAGGCAGGGATGAAAAACTGTTTTTT.

The CDR3 loop is CATSPPGVFEKLFF. The CDR3 DNA sequence: TGTGCCACCAGCCCGCCAGGGGTCTTTGAAAAACTGTTTTTT. The chain links TRBV15 to TRBJ1-4, with a possible D match to TRBD1 (6 bases). Germline-derived CDR1 and CDR2 are LNHNV and YYDKDF (reference sequence). The CDR3 sequence is 14 residues long. V was clipped by 5 bases and J by 7 bases, with 14 bases between them.

This chain connects TRBV2 to TRBJ1-4, with 9 bases lining up with TRBD1. V was clipped by 4 bases and J by 6 bases; unmatched bases: 6. The CDR3 runs to 15 residues. The germline CDR1 and CDR2 sequences are SNHLY and FYNNEI. CDR3 nucleotide sequence: TGTGCCAGCAGTGCCGGGACAGGGTTACATGAAAAACTGTTTTTT. This gives the protein CASSAGTGLHEKLFF.

This clone was found once. Because it lacks the conserved phenylalanine or tryptophan at the end, this CDR3 is likely a read error. Because the CDR3's place on the DNA is in doubt, the DNA is left out and the CDR3 is given as listed by TCRdb. This sequence joins TRBV6-5 and TRBJ1-6; the table's D call of TRBD1 was not tested on the DNA. Germline V gene data show CDR1 as MNHEY and CDR2 as SVGAGI. The CDR3 length equals 12 residues, ends included. The CDR3 protein is CASSYSATGKLI.

The genes are TRBV5-6 and TRBJ2-7; 7 bases fit TRBD2. The trim removed 4 bases at V and 3 bases at J, leaving 10 bases unmatched. There are 15 residues in the CDR3. Germline V lookup: CDR1 SGHDT, CDR2 YYEEEE. As DNA, the CDR3 is TGTGCCAGCAGCCTGGCTAGCGGAGCAAGCTACGAGCAGTACTTC. Protein: CASSLASGASYEQYF.

The chain is built from TRBV9 and TRBJ2-6; 9 bases fit TRBD2. The CDR3 contains 20 residues. Per germline, CDR1 SGDLS and CDR2 YYNGEE. With V trimmed by 0 bases and J by 3 bases, 13 bases remained unmatched. The CDR3 DNA reads TGTGCCAGCAGCGTAGAGAAAAGCGGGAGGATCTTCGGTGGGGCCAACGTCCTGACTTTC. Translated, it gives CASSVEKSGRIFGGANVLTF.

The V gene is TRBV28, the J gene TRBJ1-2; a weak D match, TRBD1 (6 bases). Germline loops: CDR1 MDHEN, CDR2 SYDVKM. V shed 3 bases and J shed 2 bases, with 16 bases lying between them. The CDR3 has 16 residues. CDR3 in DNA: TGTGCCAGCAGTTTTCTTCCCTGGACAGACAACTATGGCTACACCTTC. Translating gives CASSFLPWTDNYGYTF.

V and J are TRBV2 and TRBJ2-5, with 12 bases matching TRBD2. Germline V gene sequence: CDR1 SNHLY, CDR2 FYNNEI. The CDR3 extends over 14 amino acids. J gave up 3 bases and V 8 bases, and 4 bases lay outside the gene matches. The DNA for the CDR3 is TGTGCCAGCGGTTGGACTAGCGGGGAAGAGACCCAGTACTTC. This encodes CASGWTSGEETQYF.

The genes are TRBV14 and TRBJ2-1; a possible D gene is TRBD2 (5 bases). Germline loops: CDR1 SGHDN, CDR2 FVKESK. The CDR3 totals 14 residues. The V gene lost 5 bases and the J gene lost 1 base, with 9 bases spanning the gap. This CDR3 is CASSEGGSYNEQFF. CDR3 in DNA: TGTGCCAGCAGCGAGGGCGGGTCCTACAATGAGCAGTTCTTC.

CDR3 DNA sequence: TGTGCCAGCACTGGGACTAGCGGGAGAAATGAGCAGTTCTTC. Translation: CASTGTSGRNEQFF. The J gene is TRBJ2-1, the V gene TRBV11-2; the match to TRBD2 covers 14 bases. Germline CDR1 SGHAT, CDR2 FQNNGV. Trimming at V came to 7 bases and at J to 7 bases, leaving 3 bases not matched to a gene. The CDR3 covers 14 residues.

The chain employs TRBV2 and TRBJ1-1, with D tentatively TRBD1 (5 bases). The CDR3 spans 13 residues. Trimming cost V 11 bases and J 2 bases, with 15 bases left between them. The germline V gene has CDR1 SNHLY and CDR2 FYNNEI. The DNA for the CDR3 is TGTGCCCAATGGGGGGATGTAAACACTGAAGCTTTCTTT. Amino acid sequence: CAQWGDVNTEAFF.

The CDR3 reads CATSDLHISGRGEQFF. The CDR3 DNA follows: TGTGCCACCAGTGATTTGCATATTAGCGGGAGGGGTGAGCAGTTCTTC. The chain links TRBV24-1 to TRBJ2-1, with TRBD2 identical over 11 bases. Trimming removed 0 bases from V and 9 bases from J; junction bases left unmatched: 6. The CDR3 length is 16 residues. Germline V gene lookup returns CDR1 KGHDR and CDR2 SFDVKD.

This sequence joins TRBV15 and TRBJ2-7; a weak D match, TRBD2 (5 bases). The ends were cut back, 5 bases at V and 6 bases at J, with 14 bases in the middle. Germline assignment: CDR1 LNHNV and CDR2 YYDKDF (reference sequence). The CDR3 is made up of 13 amino acids. The CDR3 nucleotides read TGTGCCACCAGCGGAAAACTAGGCTCCGAGCAGTACTTC. This sequence encodes CATSGKLGSEQYF.

The chain is built from TRBV5-5 and TRBJ1-5, with D perhaps TRBD1 (5 bases). Germline CDR1 and CDR2: SGHKS and YYEKEE (reference sequence). The CDR3 totals 15 residues. V lost 3 bases and J 7 bases, leaving 17 bases between the germline ends. Written as DNA, the CDR3 is TGTGCCAGCAGCTCAACGGGGGTAGAAGGGCAGCCCCAGCATTTT. This gives the protein CASSSTGVEGQPQHF.

V gene TRBV27 combines with J gene TRBJ1-1; D is possibly TRBD1 (5 bases). Per the germline V gene, CDR1 is MNHEY and CDR2 is SMNVEV (reference sequence). Trimming shortened V by 4 bases and J by 6 bases, and 15 bases separated the two germline ends. The CDR3 has 14 residues. Here the CDR3 reads CASSSSPWGAEAFF. The DNA of the CDR3 is TGTGCCAGCAGTTCCTCCCCATGGGGCGCTGAAGCTTTCTTT.

The rearrangement uses TRBV5-1 and TRBJ2-2; TRBD1 aligns across 11 bases. V was pared by 8 bases and J by 4 bases, with 1 base of the junction left unmatched. This CDR3 is built from 13 residues. CDR1 and CDR2 (germline): SGHRS, YFSETQ. In DNA form, the CDR3 reads TGCGCCAGAGGGACAGGGGGCACCGGGGAGCTGTTTTTT. Amino acids: CARGTGGTGELFF.

V is TRBV10-3 and J is TRBJ1-6; D not certain. This CDR3 has 14 amino acids. Trimming removed 0 bases from V and 5 bases from J, with 5 bases in between. Germline-derived CDR1 and CDR2 are ENHRY and SYGVKD. DNA of the CDR3: TGTGCCATCAGTGAGTCAGCCAATAATTCACCCCTCCACTTT. Residues: CAISESANNSPLHF.

The chain combines TRBV6-5 with TRBJ1-1; D is undetermined. In germline, CDR1 is MNHEY, CDR2 SVGAGI. Trimming left V 8 bases short and J 0 bases short, with 10 bases between. This CDR3 region has 13 residues. The CDR3 reads CASRTFMNTEAFF. The DNA for the CDR3 is TGTGCCAGCCGAACATTTATGAACACTGAAGCTTTCTTT.

The genes are TRBV9 and TRBJ2-1; 7 bases fit TRBD2. The V gene's germline CDR1 is SGDLS and CDR2 YYNGEE. The V segment lost 0 bases and the J segment 6 bases; nucleotides outside the gene matches: 9. The CDR3 loop spans 16 amino acids. The CDR3 DNA reads TGTGCCAGCAGCGTAGCCGGCGCGGGAGCCGTCAATGAGCAGTTCTTC. Protein product: CASSVAGAGAVNEQFF. Filled out from reference TRBV9 and TRBJ2-1, the complete variable domain reads DSGVTQTPKHLITATGQRVTLRCSPRSGDLSVYWYQQSLDQGLQFLIQYYNGEERAKGNILERFSAQQFPDLHSELNLSSLELGDSALYFCASSVAGAGAVNEQFFGPGTRLTVL.

The J gene is TRBJ2-1, the V gene TRBV27; maybe TRBD2 (7 bases). In germline, CDR1 is MNHEY, CDR2 SMNVEV (reference sequence). Trimming removed 5 bases at V and 7 bases at J, with 15 bases between. This CDR3 has 14 residues. Here the CDR3 reads CASSPTRGGNEQFF. The DNA for the CDR3 is TGTGCCAGCAGTCCGACAAGGGGGGGGAATGAGCAGTTCTTC.

The V call is TRBV19, the J call TRBJ1-2; a possible D gene is TRBD1 (6 bases). V was pared by 10 bases and J by 1 base, with 7 bases between. Germline V lookup: CDR1 LNHDA, CDR2 SQIVND (reference sequence). This CDR3 has 11 residues. This CDR3 reads CATGHNYGYTF. In DNA, the CDR3 is TGTGCCACGGGACATAACTATGGCTACACCTTC. The variable domain in full, completed from reference TRBV19 and TRBJ1-2, reads DGGITQSPKYLFRKEGQNVTLSCEQNLNHDAMYWYRQDPGQGLRLIYYSQIVNDFQKGDIAEGYSVSREKKESFPLTVTSAQKNPTAFYLCATGHNYGYTFGSGTRLTVV.